This T cell receptor beta chain appears in the sequencing data of a study of technical replicates of blood from a few donors. This CDR3 has 12 amino acids. V lost 5 bases, J lost 10 bases, and 14 bases lay in between. In germline, CDR1 is MDHEN, CDR2 SYDVKM. TCRdb's table, derived via immunoSEQ multiplex PCR, lists solely in-frame clones and lacks some. The sample records tens of thousands of clones, about 92% being singletons. Specimen: T cells isolated from PBMCs. The TCR originated in a human donor in good health. J is TRBJ1-1 and V is TRBV28; D gene uncertain. CDR3 coding DNA: TGTGCCAGCAGTCTCGGACCACTAGGAGCTTTCTTT. Its translation is CASSLGPLGAFF. The full variable domain, completed using reference TRBV28 and TRBJ1-1, is DVKVTQSSRYLVKRTGEKVFLECVQDMDHENMFWYRQDPGLGLRLIYFSYDVKMKEKGDIPEGYSVSREKKERFSLILESASTNQTSMYLCASSLGPLGAFFGQGTRLTVV.